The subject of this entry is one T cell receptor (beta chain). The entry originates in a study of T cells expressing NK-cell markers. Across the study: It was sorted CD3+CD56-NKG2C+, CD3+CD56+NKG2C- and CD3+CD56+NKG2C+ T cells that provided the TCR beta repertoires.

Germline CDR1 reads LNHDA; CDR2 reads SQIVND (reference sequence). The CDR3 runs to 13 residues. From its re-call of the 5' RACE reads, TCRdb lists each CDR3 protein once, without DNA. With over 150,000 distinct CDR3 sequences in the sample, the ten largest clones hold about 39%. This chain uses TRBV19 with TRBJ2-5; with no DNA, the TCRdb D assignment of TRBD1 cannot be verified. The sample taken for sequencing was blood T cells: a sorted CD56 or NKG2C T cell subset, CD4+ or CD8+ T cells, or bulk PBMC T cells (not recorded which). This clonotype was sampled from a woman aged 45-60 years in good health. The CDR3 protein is CASSIQSGVTQYF.